The TCR beta chain described here comes from a study of identical twins. Looked up from germline, CDR1 is WSHSY and CDR2 is SAAADI. There are 11 residues in the CDR3. V dropped 8 bases and J dropped 5 bases, with 7 bases sitting between them. TCRdb recomputed calls from the 5' RACE reads with MiXCR, one row per CDR3 protein. The sample has hundreds of thousands of distinct CDR3 sequences, around 6.1% seen once. This clonotype was seen ten or more times. This receptor was identified in a man younger than 35 in good health. The source material was naive T cells sorted from blood. This chain links TRBV10-2 with TRBJ2-1, with D unclear. CDR3 nucleotide sequence: TGCGCCAGCGGGCCTAACAATGAGCAGTTCTTC. This translates into CASGPNNEQFF.